In this sample, the clone carrying this T cell receptor (beta chain) turned up a few times. The PCR made use of 60 Vbeta and 13 Jbeta primers. Here immunoSEQ multiplex PCR was the method, and the copy in TCRdb shows in-frame clones only, minus some. The repertoire holds 130,000 to 150,000 clones, with 78% as singletons. This CDR3 is built from 14 residues. In germline, CDR1 is SGHNT, CDR2 YYREEE (reference sequence). V lost 4 bases, J lost 2 bases, and 4 bases stayed unmatched. The source of the sample is a study of cytomegalovirus exposure and HLA in healthy donors. Sequenced input: PBMCs. The chain has TRBV5-4 and TRBJ2-7; TRBD2 matches at 9 bases. This TCR was sampled from a female donor in good health and CMV-seronegative. Written as DNA, the CDR3 is TGTGCCAGCAGCGCGGGACTAGCAGCCTACGAGCAGTACTTC. It is translated as CASSAGLAAYEQYF. The whole variable domain, filled in from reference TRBV5-4 and TRBJ2-7, reads ETGVTQSPTHLIKTRGQQVTLRCSSQSGHNTVSWYQQALGQGPQFIFQYYREEENGRGNFPPRFSGLQFPNYSSELNVNALELDDSALYLCASSAGLAAYEQYFGPGTRLTVT.